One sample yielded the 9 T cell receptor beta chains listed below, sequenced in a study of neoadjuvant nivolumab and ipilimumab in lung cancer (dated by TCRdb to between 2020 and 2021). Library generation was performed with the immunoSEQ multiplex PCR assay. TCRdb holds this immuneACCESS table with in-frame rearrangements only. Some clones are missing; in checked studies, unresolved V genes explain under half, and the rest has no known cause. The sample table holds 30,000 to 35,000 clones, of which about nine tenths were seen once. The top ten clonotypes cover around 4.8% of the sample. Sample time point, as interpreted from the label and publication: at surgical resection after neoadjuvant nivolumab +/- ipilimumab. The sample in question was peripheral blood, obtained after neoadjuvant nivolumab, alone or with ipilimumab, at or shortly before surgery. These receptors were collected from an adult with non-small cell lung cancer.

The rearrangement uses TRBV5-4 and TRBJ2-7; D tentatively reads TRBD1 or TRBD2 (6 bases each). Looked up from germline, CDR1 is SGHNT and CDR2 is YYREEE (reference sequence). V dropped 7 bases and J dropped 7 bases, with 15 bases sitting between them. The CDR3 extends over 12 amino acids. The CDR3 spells CASWSRGTEQYF. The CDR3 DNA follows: TGTGCCAGCTGGAGCCGGGGGACAGAGCAGTACTTC.

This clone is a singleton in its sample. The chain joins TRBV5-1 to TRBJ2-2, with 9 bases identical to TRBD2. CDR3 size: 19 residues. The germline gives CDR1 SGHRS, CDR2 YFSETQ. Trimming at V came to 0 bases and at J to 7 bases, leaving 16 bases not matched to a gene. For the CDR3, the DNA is TGCGCCAGCAGCTTGGCAGGCGGTGGTGGGACTAGCATTGTCGGGGAGCTGTTTTTT. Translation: CASSLAGGGGTSIVGELFF.

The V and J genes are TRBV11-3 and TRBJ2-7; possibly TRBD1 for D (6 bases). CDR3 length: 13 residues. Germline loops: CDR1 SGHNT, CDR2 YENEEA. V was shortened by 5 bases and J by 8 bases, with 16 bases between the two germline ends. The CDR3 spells CASSQDIRGKQYF. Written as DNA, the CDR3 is TGTGCCAGCAGCCAAGACATCAGGGGAAAGCAGTACTTC. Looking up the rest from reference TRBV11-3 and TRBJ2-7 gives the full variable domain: EAGVVQSPRYKIIEKKQPVAFWCNPISGHNTLYWYLQNLGQGPELLIRYENEEAVDDSQLPKDRFSAERLKGVDSTLKIQPAELGDSAVYLCASSQDIRGKQYFGPGTRLTVT.

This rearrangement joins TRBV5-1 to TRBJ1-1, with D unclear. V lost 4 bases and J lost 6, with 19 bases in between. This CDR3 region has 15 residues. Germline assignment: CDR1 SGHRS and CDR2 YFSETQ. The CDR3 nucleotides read TGCGCCAGCAGCCAAACCACCCCGGCGGTCCCTGAAGCTTTCTTT. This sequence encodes CASSQTTPAVPEAFF.

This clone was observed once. The CDR3 reads CAISPGGTEAFF. The CDR3 DNA follows: TGTGCCATCAGCCCAGGGGGGACTGAAGCTTTCTTT. This chain uses TRBV10-3 with TRBJ1-1, with 7 bases identical to TRBD1. Germline V gene lookup returns CDR1 ENHRY and CDR2 SYGVKD. Unmatched junction bases numbered 3, after V lost 6 bases and J lost 5 bases. The CDR3 contains 12 residues.

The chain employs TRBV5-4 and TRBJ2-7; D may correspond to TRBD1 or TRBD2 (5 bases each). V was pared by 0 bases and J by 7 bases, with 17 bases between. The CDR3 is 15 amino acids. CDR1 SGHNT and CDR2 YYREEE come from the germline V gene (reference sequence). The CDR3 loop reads CASSLGRFQEGEQYF. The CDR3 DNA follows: TGTGCCAGCAGCTTGGGCCGTTTCCAAGAGGGGGAGCAGTACTTC.

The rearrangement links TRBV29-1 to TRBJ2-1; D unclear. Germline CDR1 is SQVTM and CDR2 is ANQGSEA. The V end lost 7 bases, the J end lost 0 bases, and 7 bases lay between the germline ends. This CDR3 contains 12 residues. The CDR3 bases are TGCAGCGCACTAAGCTCCTACAATGAGCAGTTCTTC. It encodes CSALSSYNEQFF.

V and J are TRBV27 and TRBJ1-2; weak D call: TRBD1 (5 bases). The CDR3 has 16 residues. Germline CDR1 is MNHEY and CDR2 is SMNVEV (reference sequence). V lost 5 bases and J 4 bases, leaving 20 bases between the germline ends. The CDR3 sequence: CASSQIAGTAPYGYTF. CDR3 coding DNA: TGTGCCAGCAGTCAAATAGCCGGGACGGCACCCTATGGCTACACCTTC.

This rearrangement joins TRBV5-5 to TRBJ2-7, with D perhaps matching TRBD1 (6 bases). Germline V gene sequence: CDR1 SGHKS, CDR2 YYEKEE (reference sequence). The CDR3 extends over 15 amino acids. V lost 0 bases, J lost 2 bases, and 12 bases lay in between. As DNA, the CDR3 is TGTGCCAGCAGCTTGGTTCCGGACAGCCCCTACGAGCAGTACTTC. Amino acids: CASSLVPDSPYEQYF.